A single sample is the source of the 5 T cell receptor beta chains below, sequenced in a study of monozygotic twins with cystic fibrosis. The method was immunoSEQ multiplex PCR; TCRdb's version includes in-frame clones alone and lacks a portion of them. Of about 24,000 clones listed, about 91% were seen once; the top ten hold approximately 0.3%. Sequenced material: blood. These receptors were collected from a girl aged 2 to 9 with cystic fibrosis.

This chain joins TRBV2 and TRBJ2-7, with 7 bases fitting TRBD1. Germline V gene sequence: CDR1 SNHLY, CDR2 FYNNEI. V shed 4 bases and J 2 bases; nucleotides not matched to a gene: 20. This CDR3 contains 19 residues. The CDR3, as DNA: TGTGCCAGCAGTGGATCCATATTCCGGCAACCGACAGGGCCCTACGAGCAGTACTTC. Amino acids: CASSGSIFRQPTGPYEQYF.

Only a few counts were recorded for this clone. The CDR3 spells CASSVAGGVDTEAFF. DNA for the CDR3: TGTGCCAGCAGCGTAGCAGGGGGCGTAGACACTGAAGCTTTCTTT. V gene TRBV9 combines with J gene TRBJ1-1; the match to TRBD1 covers 8 bases. V trimming: 0 bases; J trimming: 3 bases; junction bases outside the gene matches: 4. Germline CDR1 SGDLS, CDR2 YYNGEE. The CDR3 is made up of 15 amino acids. Based on the CDR3 plus reference TRBV9 and TRBJ1-1, the full variable domain is DSGVTQTPKHLITATGQRVTLRCSPRSGDLSVYWYQQSLDQGLQFLIQYYNGEERAKGNILERFSAQQFPDLHSELNLSSLELGDSALYFCASSVAGGVDTEAFFGQGTRLTVV.

The chain joins TRBV2 to TRBJ1-2, with D perhaps matching TRBD1 (5 bases). This CDR3 spans 14 amino acids. V shed 4 bases and J shed 2 bases, with 11 bases lying between them. Germline assignment: CDR1 SNHLY and CDR2 FYNNEI. The CDR3 spells CASSGRDGNYGYTF. CDR3 DNA sequence: TGTGCCAGCAGTGGCCGGGACGGCAACTATGGCTACACCTTC.

The V and J genes are TRBV15 and TRBJ1-1; TRBD1 might be the D (5 bases). This CDR3 is built from 16 residues. The ends were cut back, 1 base at V and 4 bases at J, with 16 bases in the middle. CDR1 is LNHNV, CDR2 YYDKDF, per germline (reference sequence). This chain's CDR3 is CATSRVPTPGGTEAFF. As DNA, the CDR3 is TGTGCCACCAGCAGAGTCCCCACCCCTGGGGGCACTGAAGCTTTCTTT.

The chain links TRBV10-3 to TRBJ1-2, with D perhaps matching TRBD1 (6 bases). V was pared by 3 bases and J by 3 bases, with 14 bases between. The germline gives CDR1 ENHRY, CDR2 SYGVKD. CDR3 size: 15 residues. CDR3 nucleotide sequence: TGTGCCATCAGTGAAGTGGGGGGCGAGGACTATGGCTACACCTTC. It yields the protein CAISEVGGEDYGYTF.